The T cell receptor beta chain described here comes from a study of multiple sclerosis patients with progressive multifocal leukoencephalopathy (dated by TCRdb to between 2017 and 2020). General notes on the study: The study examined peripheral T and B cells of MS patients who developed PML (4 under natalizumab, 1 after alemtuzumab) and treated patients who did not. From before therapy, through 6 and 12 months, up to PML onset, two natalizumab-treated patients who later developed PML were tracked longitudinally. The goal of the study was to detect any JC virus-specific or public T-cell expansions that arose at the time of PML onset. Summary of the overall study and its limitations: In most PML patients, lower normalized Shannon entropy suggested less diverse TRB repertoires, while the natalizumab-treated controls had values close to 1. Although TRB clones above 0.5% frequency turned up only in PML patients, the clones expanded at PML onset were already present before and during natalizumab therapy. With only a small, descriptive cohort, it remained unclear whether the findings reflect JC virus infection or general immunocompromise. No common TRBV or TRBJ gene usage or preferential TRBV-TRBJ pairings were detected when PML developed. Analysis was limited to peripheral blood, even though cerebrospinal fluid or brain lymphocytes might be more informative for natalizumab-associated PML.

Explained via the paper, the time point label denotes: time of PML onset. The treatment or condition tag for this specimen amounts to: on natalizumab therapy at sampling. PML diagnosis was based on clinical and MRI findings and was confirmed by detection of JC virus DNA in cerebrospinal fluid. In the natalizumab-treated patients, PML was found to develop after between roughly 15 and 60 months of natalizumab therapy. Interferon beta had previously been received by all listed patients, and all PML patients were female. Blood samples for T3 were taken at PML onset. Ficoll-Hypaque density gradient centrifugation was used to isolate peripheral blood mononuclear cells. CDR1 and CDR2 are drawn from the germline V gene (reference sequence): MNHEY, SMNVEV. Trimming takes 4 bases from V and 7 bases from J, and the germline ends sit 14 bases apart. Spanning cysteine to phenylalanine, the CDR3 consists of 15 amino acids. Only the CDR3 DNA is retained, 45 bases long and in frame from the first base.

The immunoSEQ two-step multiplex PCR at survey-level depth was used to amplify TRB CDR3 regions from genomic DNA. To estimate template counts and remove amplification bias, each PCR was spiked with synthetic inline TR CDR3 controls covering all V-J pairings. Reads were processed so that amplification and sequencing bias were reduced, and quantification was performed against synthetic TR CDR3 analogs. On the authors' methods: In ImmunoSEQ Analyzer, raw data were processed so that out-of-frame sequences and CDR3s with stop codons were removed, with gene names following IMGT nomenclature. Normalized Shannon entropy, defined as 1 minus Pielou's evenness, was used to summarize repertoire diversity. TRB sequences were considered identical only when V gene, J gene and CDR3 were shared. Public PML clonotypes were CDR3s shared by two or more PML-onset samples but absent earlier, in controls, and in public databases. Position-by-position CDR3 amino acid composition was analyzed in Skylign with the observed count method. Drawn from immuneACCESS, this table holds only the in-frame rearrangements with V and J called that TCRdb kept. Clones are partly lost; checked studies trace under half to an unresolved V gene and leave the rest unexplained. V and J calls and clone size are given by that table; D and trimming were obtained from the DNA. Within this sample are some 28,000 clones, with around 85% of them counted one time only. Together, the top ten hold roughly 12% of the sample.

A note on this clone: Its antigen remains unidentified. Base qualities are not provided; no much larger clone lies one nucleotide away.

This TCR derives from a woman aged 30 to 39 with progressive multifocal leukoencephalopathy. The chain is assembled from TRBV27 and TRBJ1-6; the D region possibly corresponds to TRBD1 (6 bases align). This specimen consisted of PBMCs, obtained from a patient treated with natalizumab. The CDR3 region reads CASSSPTGANSPLHF. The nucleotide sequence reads TGTGCCAGCAGTTCCCCGACAGGTGCCAATTCACCCCTCCACTTT.